The entry below describes one T cell receptor (beta chain). In the original processing: By means of reference gene primer amplification, nucleated cell counts were estimated. Libraries were prepared by immunoSEQ multiplex PCR; TCRdb keeps only in-frame clonotypes and omits some of them. The V and J calls and clone size were taken over from that table, and D and trimming were inferred from the DNA. The table lists about 250,000 clones, just over 85% of them singletons. V shed 3 bases and J shed 1 base, with 12 bases lying between them. Germline lookup yields CDR1 KGHSH and CDR2 LQKENI. There are 15 residues in the CDR3. The sample originates from a study of blood T cell repertoires in COVID-19. As for the study in general: From the United States, Italy and Spain came samples of acute and convalescent COVID-19. PBMCs, B-cell-depleted T cells, or T cells provided the cDNA or gDNA that made up the material.

Sequences were obtained from PBMCs or T cells enriched from blood (not recorded which). This TCR came from a man aged 35 to 55 who had recovered from COVID-19. The chain recombines TRBV18 with TRBJ1-1, with D possibly TRBD1 on 6 matching bases. This CDR3 reads CASSPKQGGNTEAFF. Here the CDR3 DNA reads TGTGCCAGCTCACCTAAACAAGGGGGGAACACTGAAGCTTTCTTT. Using reference TRBV18 and TRBJ1-1 for the parts outside the CDR3, the full variable domain is NAGVMQNPRHLVRRRGQEARLRCSPMKGHSHVYWYRQLPEEGLKFMVYLQKENIIDESGMPKERFSAEFPKEGPSILRIQQVVRGDSAAYFCASSPKQGGNTEAFFGQGTRLTVV.